This TCR beta chain was captured by sequencing in a study of technical replicates of blood from several donors. The ends lost 5 bases at V and 4 bases at J; junction bases unmatched: 4. This CDR3 is 13 amino acids long. Germline assignment: CDR1 LNHDA and CDR2 SQIVND (reference sequence). Sequenced by immunoSEQ multiplex PCR; TCRdb stores in-frame clones only, minus some. The sample lists 13,000 or so clones, just over 85% seen once, with roughly 10% in the top ten. The clonotype was recovered from a human donor in good health. The genes are TRBV19 and TRBJ2-5, with 7 bases that match TRBD1. The sample taken for sequencing was PBMCs. CDR3 sequence reads: CASSDSGGETQYF. In DNA, the CDR3 is TGTGCCAGTAGTGACTCAGGGGGAGAGACCCAGTACTTC.